A selection of T cell receptor beta chains follows, all from one sample in a study of T cells in Graves' hyperthyroidism and ophthalmopathy. Using its own MiXCR run on the multiplex PCR reads, TCRdb lists one record per CDR3 protein. The profile covers some 570,000 distinct CDR3 sequences, with under 20% appearing a single time and approximately 15% taken by the ten largest. What was sequenced was blood. The receptors were gathered from a woman aged 18-35 years with Graves' ophthalmopathy. CDR3s leave out the opening cysteine and the closing phenylalanine or tryptophan. D genes are given only for firm matches.

V gene: TRBV5-1; J gene: TRBJ2-7; D gene: -; CDR3 protein: ASSFRVGGPPSYEQY
V gene: TRBV4-2; J gene: TRBJ1-5; D gene: -; CDR3 protein: ASSPWDGGNQPQH
V gene: TRBV20-1; J gene: TRBJ2-5; D gene: -; CDR3 protein: SARSLGGEGKETQY
V gene: TRBV3-1; J gene: TRBJ2-5; D gene: -; CDR3 protein: ASSHRETQY
V gene: TRBV11-2; J gene: TRBJ2-3; D gene: -; CDR3 protein: ASSFRRTDTQY
V gene: TRBV19; J gene: TRBJ1-5; D gene: -; CDR3 protein: ASSMERTSRGPQH
V gene: TRBV19; J gene: TRBJ2-1; D gene: TRBD2; CDR3 protein: ASSPRTVQLAGGLNEQF
V gene: TRBV12-3/TRBV12-4; J gene: TRBJ1-2; D gene: TRBD1; CDR3 protein: ASSYAIDRDPNGYT
V gene: TRBV28; J gene: TRBJ2-1; D gene: TRBD2; CDR3 protein: ASSSWAGREYNEQF
V gene: TRBV20-1; J gene: TRBJ2-3; D gene: -; CDR3 protein: SGERGLPASTDTQY
V gene: TRBV5-1; J gene: TRBJ2-7; D gene: -; CDR3 protein: ASSQYGSPAYEQY
V gene: TRBV30; J gene: TRBJ1-5; D gene: -; CDR3 protein: AWSVGRTNQPQH
V gene: TRBV5-5; J gene: TRBJ2-5; D gene: -; CDR3 protein: ASSLSGTNQETQY
V gene: TRBV6-5; J gene: TRBJ1-1; D gene: TRBD1; CDR3 protein: ASSYAQGVGTEAF
V gene: TRBV2; J gene: TRBJ1-2; D gene: -; CDR3 protein: ASTEGGHGYT